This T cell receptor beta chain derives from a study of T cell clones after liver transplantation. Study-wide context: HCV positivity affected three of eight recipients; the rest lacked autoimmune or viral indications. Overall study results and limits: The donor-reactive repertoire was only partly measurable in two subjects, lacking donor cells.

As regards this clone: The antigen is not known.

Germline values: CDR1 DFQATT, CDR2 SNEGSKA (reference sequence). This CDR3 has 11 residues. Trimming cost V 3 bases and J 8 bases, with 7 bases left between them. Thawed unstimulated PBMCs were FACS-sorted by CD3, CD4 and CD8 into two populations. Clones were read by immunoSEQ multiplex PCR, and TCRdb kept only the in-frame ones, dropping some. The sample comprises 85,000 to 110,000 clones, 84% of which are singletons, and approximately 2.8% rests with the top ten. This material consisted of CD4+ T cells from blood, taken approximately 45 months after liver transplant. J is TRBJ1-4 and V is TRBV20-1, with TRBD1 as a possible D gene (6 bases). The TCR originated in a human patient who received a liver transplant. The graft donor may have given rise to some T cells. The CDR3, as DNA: TGCAGTGCTAGTCAGGGGGAAAAACTGTTTTTT. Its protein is CSASQGEKLFF.